Listed below are T cell receptor beta chains from one sample, sequenced in a study of T-cell reconstitution after alpha-beta-depleted transplantation in children. MiXCR, applied by TCRdb to the PCR reads, yields one record per CDR3 protein. Here the sample spans 150,000 to 250,000 distinct CDR3 sequences, roughly 15% being singletons. The sample consisted of PBMCs from the stem cell graft donor, taken from the stem cell graft. These receptors originate from a human donor who donated a stem cell graft to a child with acute lymphoblastic leukemia. The CDR3 runs from the conserved cysteine through the conserved F or W. Each record gives: clone size, V gene, D gene, J gene, CDR3 protein, CDR3 DNA. A D gene is named only where the DNA matches it firmly. Clone size is given for some rows only: seen once, a few or many times, or a class if the clone is expanded.

abundance: many
v_gene: TRBV11-3
d_gene: TRBD2
j_gene: TRBJ2-1
CDR3aa: CASTAGGAYNEQFF
CDR3nt: TGTGCCAGCACGGCGGGAGGCGCCTACAATGAGCAGTTCTTC

abundance: many
v_gene: TRBV20-1
d_gene: NA
j_gene: TRBJ1-2
CDR3aa: CSAREPRSYGYTF
CDR3nt: TGCAGTGCTAGAGAACCCAGGTCCTATGGCTACACCTTC

abundance: NA
v_gene: TRBV19
d_gene: NA
j_gene: TRBJ1-5
CDR3aa: CASIGSSGGADQPQHF
CDR3nt: TGTGCCAGTATCGGATCTTCCGGTGGCGCAGATCAGCCCCAGCATTTT

abundance: many
v_gene: TRBV5-1
d_gene: TRBD2
j_gene: TRBJ2-2
CDR3aa: CASSLTSGAGELFF
CDR3nt: TGCGCCAGCAGCTTGACTAGCGGGGCCGGGGAGCTGTTTTTT

abundance: many
v_gene: TRBV5-1
d_gene: TRBD1
j_gene: TRBJ2-7
CDR3aa: CASSLVDREAYEQYF
CDR3nt: TGCGCCAGCAGCTTGGTGGACAGGGAAGCGTACGAGCAGTACTTC

abundance: many
v_gene: TRBV29-1
d_gene: NA
j_gene: TRBJ2-7
CDR3aa: CSVEDLTGRLYEQYF
CDR3nt: TGCAGCGTTGAAGATTTGACAGGCCGCCTCTACGAGCAGTACTTC

abundance: many
v_gene: TRBV10-1
d_gene: NA
j_gene: TRBJ2-7
CDR3aa: CASSESGDYEQYF
CDR3nt: TGCGCCAGCAGTGAGTCAGGAGACTACGAGCAGTACTTC

abundance: many
v_gene: TRBV5-1
d_gene: TRBD1
j_gene: TRBJ2-6
CDR3aa: CASSLNGQAGANVLTF
CDR3nt: TGCGCCAGCAGCTTGAACGGACAGGCTGGGGCCAACGTCCTGACTTTC

abundance: many
v_gene: TRBV4-1
d_gene: NA
j_gene: TRBJ1-2
CDR3aa: CASSQPTGQGRGYTF
CDR3nt: TGCGCCAGCAGCCAACCCACCGGGCAGGGACGTGGCTACACCTTC

abundance: many
v_gene: TRBV6-5
d_gene: NA
j_gene: TRBJ2-2
CDR3aa: CASRDSVSTGELFF
CDR3nt: TGTGCCAGCAGGGACTCTGTTTCCACCGGGGAGCTGTTTTTT

abundance: many
v_gene: TRBV29-1
d_gene: NA
j_gene: TRBJ1-1
CDR3aa: CSVEVGKGITEAFF
CDR3nt: TGCAGCGTTGAAGTCGGGAAAGGTATCACTGAAGCTTTCTTT

abundance: many
v_gene: TRBV6-2/TRBV6-3
d_gene: NA
j_gene: TRBJ1-5
CDR3aa: CASSSGGTGRSNQPQHF
CDR3nt: TGTGCCAGCAGTTCCGGGGGAACAGGGAGGAGCAATCAGCCCCAGCATTTT

abundance: NA
v_gene: TRBV3-1
d_gene: NA
j_gene: TRBJ1-4
CDR3aa: CAFRLIRTELATNEKLFF
CDR3nt: TGTGCCTTCAGGTTAATAAGGACCGAGCTCGCAACTAATGAAAAACTGTTTTTT

abundance: NA
v_gene: TRBV27
d_gene: NA
j_gene: TRBJ2-7
CDR3aa: CASSMTGLYHHEQYF
CDR3nt: TGTGCCAGCAGTATGACGGGCCTTTACCATCACGAGCAGTACTTC

abundance: many
v_gene: TRBV5-1
d_gene: NA
j_gene: TRBJ2-7
CDR3aa: CASSISLTYEQYF
CDR3nt: TGCGCCAGCAGCATTTCACTTACCTACGAGCAGTACTTC

abundance: many
v_gene: TRBV3-1
d_gene: NA
j_gene: TRBJ1-5
CDR3aa: CASSPRMGQPQHF
CDR3nt: TGTGCCAGCAGCCCTCGGATGGGTCAGCCCCAGCATTTT

abundance: many
v_gene: TRBV20-1
d_gene: TRBD2
j_gene: TRBJ2-5
CDR3aa: CSARGEAGGTQYF
CDR3nt: TGCAGTGCTAGAGGAGAAGCGGGGGGGACCCAGTACTTC

abundance: many
v_gene: TRBV20-1
d_gene: NA
j_gene: TRBJ2-7
CDR3aa: CSHERSYEQYF
CDR3nt: TGCAGCCACGAGCGGTCCTACGAGCAGTACTTC

abundance: many
v_gene: TRBV10-3
d_gene: NA
j_gene: TRBJ2-2
CDR3aa: CAISQTLPDGELFF
CDR3nt: TGTGCCATCAGTCAAACCTTACCGGACGGGGAGCTGTTTTTT

abundance: NA
v_gene: TRBV6-4
d_gene: NA
j_gene: TRBJ1-2
CDR3aa: CAISEEVGNYGYTF
CDR3nt: TGTGCCATCAGTGAAGAAGTGGGGAACTATGGCTACACCTTC

abundance: many
v_gene: TRBV7-8
d_gene: TRBD2
j_gene: TRBJ2-5
CDR3aa: CASSLGLAEFRETQYF
CDR3nt: TGTGCCAGCAGCTTGGGACTAGCGGAGTTCCGGGAGACCCAGTACTTC

abundance: many
v_gene: TRBV5-1
d_gene: NA
j_gene: TRBJ1-5
CDR3aa: CASSQGGNRDQPQHF
CDR3nt: TGCGCCAGCAGCCAAGGGGGAAACAGGGATCAGCCCCAGCATTTT

abundance: few
v_gene: TRBV5-1
d_gene: TRBD1
j_gene: TRBJ1-1
CDR3aa: CASSSPVGQVMNTEAFF
CDR3nt: TGCGCCAGCAGCTCCCCCGTGGGACAGGTTATGAACACTGAAGCTTTCTTT

abundance: many
v_gene: TRBV7-8
d_gene: NA
j_gene: TRBJ2-5
CDR3aa: CASSFTYDEEGRKTQYF
CDR3nt: TGTGCCAGCAGCTTTACCTACGATGAGGAGGGCCGGAAGACCCAGTACTTC

abundance: many
v_gene: TRBV20-1
d_gene: TRBD2
j_gene: TRBJ2-1
CDR3aa: CSASFPGGGDYNEQFF
CDR3nt: TGCAGTGCTAGTTTCCCCGGGGGGGGTGACTACAATGAGCAGTTCTTC

abundance: many
v_gene: TRBV10-2
d_gene: NA
j_gene: TRBJ1-5
CDR3aa: CASTANRDRPRHF
CDR3nt: TGCGCCAGCACTGCAAACCGGGACCGGCCTCGGCATTTT

abundance: NA
v_gene: TRBV29-1
d_gene: NA
j_gene: TRBJ2-7
CDR3aa: CSVEEGQRGYEQYF
CDR3nt: TGCAGCGTTGAGGAGGGACAGCGGGGCTACGAGCAGTACTTC

abundance: NA
v_gene: TRBV12-3/TRBV12-4
d_gene: NA
j_gene: TRBJ2-1
CDR3aa: CASSLDHSYEQFF
CDR3nt: TGTGCCAGCAGCCTCGACCACTCCTATGAGCAGTTCTTC

abundance: many
v_gene: TRBV20-1
d_gene: TRBD2
j_gene: TRBJ2-7
CDR3aa: CSARVPQGASGRNYEQYF
CDR3nt: TGCAGTGCTAGAGTCCCTCAGGGGGCTAGCGGGAGGAACTACGAGCAGTACTTC

abundance: many
v_gene: TRBV5-6
d_gene: NA
j_gene: TRBJ1-1
CDR3aa: CASTYVGRTNTEAFF
CDR3nt: TGTGCCAGCACATATGTAGGGAGAACGAACACTGAAGCTTTCTTT

abundance: NA
v_gene: TRBV6-5
d_gene: NA
j_gene: TRBJ1-6
CDR3aa: CASSYDGAAWDSPLHF
CDR3nt: TGTGCCAGCAGTTACGATGGGGCAGCCTGGGACTCACCCCTCCACTTT

abundance: many
v_gene: TRBV5-1
d_gene: TRBD2
j_gene: TRBJ2-1
CDR3aa: CASSSSTSGRARSNEQFF
CDR3nt: TGCGCCAGCAGCTCCTCGACTAGCGGGAGGGCCAGAAGCAATGAGCAGTTCTTC

abundance: NA
v_gene: TRBV20-1
d_gene: NA
j_gene: TRBJ2-7
CDR3aa: CSATQGGYEQYF
CDR3nt: TGCAGTGCTACGCAGGGGGGATACGAGCAGTACTTC

abundance: NA
v_gene: TRBV4-2
d_gene: NA
j_gene: TRBJ1-5
CDR3aa: CASSQARGEQPQHF
CDR3nt: TGTGCCAGCAGCCAAGCCAGGGGTGAGCAGCCCCAGCATTTT

abundance: many
v_gene: TRBV28
d_gene: NA
j_gene: TRBJ1-1
CDR3aa: CASSLAWQMRTFF
CDR3nt: TGTGCCAGCAGTTTAGCGTGGCAAATGAGGACTTTCTTT

abundance: many
v_gene: TRBV6-5
d_gene: TRBD1
j_gene: TRBJ2-7
CDR3aa: CASSYTSGQGKQYF
CDR3nt: TGTGCCAGCAGTTACACATCGGGACAGGGAAAGCAGTACTTC

abundance: many
v_gene: TRBV28
d_gene: NA
j_gene: TRBJ1-2
CDR3aa: CASTIGGRGKAYGYTF
CDR3nt: TGTGCCAGCACCATCGGGGGTCGGGGGAAAGCCTATGGCTACACCTTC

abundance: many
v_gene: TRBV5-1
d_gene: TRBD2
j_gene: TRBJ2-1
CDR3aa: CASSALLAGGQNEQFF
CDR3nt: TGCGCCAGCAGCGCCTTACTAGCGGGAGGGCAAAATGAGCAGTTCTTC

abundance: few
v_gene: TRBV10-2
d_gene: NA
j_gene: TRBJ1-1
CDR3aa: CASSESGGPEAFF
CDR3nt: TGCGCCAGCAGTGAATCGGGGGGGCCTGAAGCTTTCTTT

abundance: NA
v_gene: TRBV5-1
d_gene: NA
j_gene: TRBJ2-7
CDR3aa: CASSLGPGQTYEQYF
CDR3nt: TGCGCCAGCAGCTTGGGGCCGGGACAAACTTACGAGCAGTACTTC

abundance: many
v_gene: TRBV28
d_gene: NA
j_gene: TRBJ1-1
CDR3aa: CASSRQDNTEAFF
CDR3nt: TGTGCCAGCAGCCGACAGGACAACACTGAAGCTTTCTTT

abundance: many
v_gene: TRBV29-1
d_gene: TRBD1
j_gene: TRBJ1-1
CDR3aa: CSVVRQGALSTEAFF
CDR3nt: TGCAGCGTAGTAAGGCAGGGGGCTTTGAGCACTGAAGCTTTCTTT

abundance: many
v_gene: TRBV5-4
d_gene: NA
j_gene: TRBJ2-5
CDR3aa: CASSLAQGSKGTQYF
CDR3nt: TGTGCCAGCAGCTTGGCGCAGGGTAGTAAGGGGACCCAGTACTTC

abundance: once
v_gene: TRBV11-2
d_gene: TRBD2
j_gene: TRBJ2-1
CDR3aa: CASSRTRETYNEQFF
CDR3nt: TGTGCCAGCAGCAGGACTAGAGAAACCTACAATGAGCAGTTCTTC

abundance: many
v_gene: TRBV6-5
d_gene: NA
j_gene: TRBJ1-2
CDR3aa: CASSSAGRRNGYTF
CDR3nt: TGTGCCAGCAGTTCGGCTGGGCGCAGGAATGGCTACACCTTC

abundance: NA
v_gene: TRBV12-3/TRBV12-4
d_gene: TRBD1
j_gene: TRBJ1-1
CDR3aa: CASSSTGGTESFF
CDR3nt: TGTGCCAGCAGTTCGACAGGGGGCACTGAATCTTTCTTT

abundance: many
v_gene: TRBV7-9
d_gene: NA
j_gene: TRBJ2-7
CDR3aa: CASSLGTLGYEQYF
CDR3nt: TGTGCCAGCAGCCTCGGGACGCTCGGCTACGAGCAGTACTTC

abundance: few
v_gene: TRBV5-4
d_gene: NA
j_gene: TRBJ2-1
CDR3aa: CASSLVGGAYNEQFF
CDR3nt: TGTGCCAGCAGCTTGGTCGGGGGCGCCTACAATGAGCAGTTCTTC

abundance: many
v_gene: TRBV12-3/TRBV12-4
d_gene: NA
j_gene: TRBJ2-1
CDR3aa: CASSTKLESSYNEQFF
CDR3nt: TGTGCCAGCAGTACTAAATTAGAGAGCTCCTACAATGAGCAGTTCTTC

abundance: NA
v_gene: TRBV19
d_gene: NA
j_gene: TRBJ1-4
CDR3aa: CASSIIGTLNEKLFF
CDR3nt: TGTGCCAGTAGTATAATCGGCACCCTAAATGAAAAACTGTTTTTT

abundance: many
v_gene: TRBV28
d_gene: NA
j_gene: TRBJ1-4
CDR3aa: CASSHGGTGGEKLFF
CDR3nt: TGTGCCAGCAGCCATGGGGGCACGGGTGGTGAAAAACTGTTTTTT

abundance: many
v_gene: TRBV12-3/TRBV12-4
d_gene: NA
j_gene: TRBJ2-7
CDR3aa: CASSLDRERDEQYF
CDR3nt: TGTGCCAGCAGTTTAGACAGGGAGCGTGACGAGCAGTACTTC

abundance: many
v_gene: TRBV4-1
d_gene: NA
j_gene: TRBJ1-6
CDR3aa: CASSQVALDRNSPLHF
CDR3nt: TGCGCCAGCAGCCAAGTGGCCCTGGACAGAAATTCACCCCTCCACTTT

abundance: many
v_gene: TRBV12-3/TRBV12-4
d_gene: NA
j_gene: TRBJ2-7
CDR3aa: CASSWGGSGSYEQYF
CDR3nt: TGTGCCAGCAGTTGGGGCGGTAGTGGCTCCTACGAGCAGTACTTC

abundance: few
v_gene: TRBV10-3
d_gene: TRBD2
j_gene: TRBJ2-1
CDR3aa: CAISEWTSDSSYNEQFF
CDR3nt: TGTGCCATCAGTGAGTGGACTAGCGATAGCTCCTACAATGAGCAGTTCTTC

abundance: NA
v_gene: TRBV27
d_gene: TRBD2
j_gene: TRBJ2-5
CDR3aa: CASSPSREYQETQYF
CDR3nt: TGTGCCAGCAGTCCATCGCGGGAGTACCAAGAGACCCAGTACTTC

abundance: NA
v_gene: TRBV10-1
d_gene: NA
j_gene: TRBJ2-7
CDR3aa: CASSDSGLPSSEQYF
CDR3nt: TGCGCCAGCAGTGACTCCGGGCTCCCGTCGTCCGAGCAGTACTTC

abundance: NA
v_gene: TRBV7-2
d_gene: NA
j_gene: TRBJ1-4
CDR3aa: CASSLGSEIGEKLFF
CDR3nt: TGTGCCAGCAGCTTAGGGTCAGAGATTGGGGAAAAACTGTTTTTT